A selection of T cell receptor beta chains follows, all from one sample in a study of T cells in localized non-small cell lung cancer. Sequencing used immunoSEQ multiplex PCR; TCRdb keeps in-frame clones, though not all of them. This sample has fewer than 25,000 clones; more than 85% occur once, and the top ten carry 2.5% to 3%. The material was peripheral blood, obtained before any cancer treatment. The receptors derive from a woman between 40 and 69 years old with stage I lung adenocarcinoma. Each CDR3 is given with its conserved first and last residue. The D gene is left open where the match is weak. The size field is filled for only some rows; it gives once, few, many or a size class.

v_call	d_call	clone_size	j_call	cdr3_aa	cdr3_nt
TRBV27	TRBD2	once	TRBJ2-3	CASSLYNPGLASPDTQYF	TGTGCCAGCAGTTTATACAATCCGGGACTAGCAAGTCCAGATACGCAGTATTTT
TRBV6-1	TRBD1	few	TRBJ1-2	CASSEGTGSTYGYTF	TGTGCCAGCAGTGAAGGGACAGGGTCCACTTATGGCTACACCTTC
TRBV10-2	TRBD2	once	TRBJ2-1	CASSGTSGSNDEQFF	TGCGCCAGCAGTGGGACTAGCGGGAGTAATGATGAGCAGTTCTTC
TRBV7-9	TRBD2	NA	TRBJ2-1	CASSSGTSGLNEQFF	TGTGCCAGCAGCTCCGGGACTAGCGGGCTCAATGAGCAGTTCTTC
TRBV2	NA	NA	TRBJ1-2	CASNDKAGKGYTF	TGTGCCAGCAACGATAAGGCAGGGAAGGGCTACACCTTC
TRBV27	NA	NA	TRBJ2-7	CASSLRQGLRNEQYF	TGTGCCAGCAGTTTAAGGCAGGGGCTGAGGAACGAGCAGTACTTC
TRBV27	NA	NA	TRBJ2-2	CAIQRANTGELFF	TGTGCCATCCAGAGGGCGAACACCGGGGAGCTGTTTTTT
TRBV9	TRBD2	NA	TRBJ2-1	CASSVSSGSNEQFF	TGTGCCAGCAGCGTATCTAGCGGGAGCAATGAGCAGTTCTTC
TRBV5-6	TRBD1	NA	TRBJ2-7	CASSSTGGSYEQYF	TGTGCCAGCAGCTCGACAGGGGGAAGCTACGAGCAGTACTTC
TRBV7-9	NA	NA	TRBJ2-4	CASSSEMDEHIQYF	TGTGCCAGCAGCTCAGAGATGGACGAGCACATTCAGTACTTC
TRBV7-9	NA	NA	TRBJ2-2	CASSFTGATGELFF	TGTGCCAGCAGCTTCACGGGAGCCACCGGGGAGCTGTTTTTT
TRBV5-1	NA	NA	TRBJ2-3	CASSRADSHTDTQYF	TGCGCCAGCAGCCGCGCCGACAGTCACACAGATACGCAGTATTTT
TRBV9	NA	NA	TRBJ2-5	CASSVGGEQETQYF	TGTGCCAGCAGCGTAGGGGGGGAGCAAGAGACCCAGTACTTC
TRBV28	NA	NA	TRBJ1-1	CASSLRPAEAFF	TGTGCCAGCAGTTTAAGGCCGGCTGAAGCTTTCTTT
TRBV7-3	NA	NA	TRBJ2-1	CASSPASGSQQFF	TGTGCCAGCAGCCCCGCGTCTGGATCGCAGCAGTTCTTC
TRBV28	NA	NA	TRBJ2-1	CASSQTPNEQFF	TGTGCCAGCAGCCAAACCCCTAATGAGCAGTTCTTC
TRBV9	TRBD1	NA	TRBJ2-3	CASSNPGTGATDTQYF	TGTGCCAGCAGCAACCCCGGGACAGGCGCCACAGATACGCAGTATTTT
TRBV28	NA	few	TRBJ2-7	CASRQGRYEQYF	TGTGCCAGCAGACAGGGAAGGTACGAGCAGTACTTC
TRBV7-2	NA	NA	TRBJ2-1	CASSRRAEYNEQFF	TGTGCCAGCAGCAGACGGGCGGAGTACAATGAGCAGTTCTTC
TRBV5-1	NA	NA	TRBJ2-7	CASSVGDRGSYEQYF	TGCGCCAGCAGCGTAGGTGACCGCGGCTCCTACGAGCAGTACTTC
TRBV4-2	TRBD2	NA	TRBJ2-5	CASSQVPGLAGQETQYF	TGTGCCAGCAGCCAAGTCCCGGGACTAGCGGGGCAAGAGACCCAGTACTTC
TRBV6-6	NA	NA	TRBJ2-7	CASSYETSEQYF	TGTGCCAGCAGTTATGAGACGTCCGAGCAGTACTTC
TRBV4-2	TRBD1	NA	TRBJ1-1	CASSFRDRGNTEAFF	TGTGCCAGCAGCTTCCGGGACAGGGGCAACACTGAAGCTTTCTTT
TRBV2	TRBD1	NA	TRBJ1-1	CASRDSMNTEAFF	TGTGCCAGTCGGGACAGCATGAACACTGAAGCTTTCTTT
TRBV6-1	NA	NA	TRBJ2-7	CASSEQGTWGNEQYF	TGTGCCAGCAGTGAGCAGGGGACCTGGGGTAACGAGCAGTACTTC
TRBV10-1	NA	NA	TRBJ2-2	CASSAGAKNTGELFF	TGCGCCAGCAGTGCGGGAGCGAAGAACACCGGGGAGCTGTTTTTT
TRBV27	NA	NA	TRBJ2-1	CASSLRPYNEQFF	TGTGCCAGCAGTCTACGACCCTACAATGAGCAGTTCTTC
TRBV9	NA	NA	TRBJ2-2	CASSPDTGELFF	TGTGCCAGCAGCCCGGACACCGGGGAGCTGTTTTTT
TRBV28	NA	NA	TRBJ2-5	CASTGGHSYQETQYF	TGTGCCAGCACTGGTGGACACTCATACCAAGAGACCCAGTACTTC
TRBV11-2	NA	NA	TRBJ2-5	CASSLGFGSSARETQYF	TGTGCCAGCAGCTTAGGATTTGGGTCTAGCGCTAGGGAGACCCAGTACTTC
TRBV5-1	NA	NA	TRBJ2-3	CASRIQGSTDTQYF	TGCGCCAGCAGAATACAGGGAAGCACAGATACGCAGTATTTT
TRBV28	TRBD1	once	TRBJ1-2	CASSGAGQGHYGYTF	TGTGCCAGCAGCGGGGCGGGACAGGGCCACTATGGCTACACCTTC
TRBV4-1	NA	NA	TRBJ1-1	CASSPLGFHDTEAFF	TGCGCCAGCAGCCCTTTGGGGTTTCATGACACTGAAGCTTTCTTT
TRBV6-5	NA	NA	TRBJ1-2	CASSYSAGYGYTF	TGTGCCAGCAGTTACTCGGCAGGGTATGGCTACACCTTC
TRBV6-1	TRBD1	NA	TRBJ1-1	CASSEAGDRGRAFF	TGTGCCAGCAGTGAAGCAGGGGACAGGGGTCGGGCTTTCTTT
TRBV6-1	TRBD2	few	TRBJ2-2	CASRGTAGGIGELFF	TGTGCCAGCAGAGGAACAGCGGGGGGGATCGGGGAGCTGTTTTTT
TRBV10-3	NA	NA	TRBJ2-1	CAIRGHNEQFF	TGTGCCATCCGGGGACATAATGAGCAGTTCTTC
TRBV10-1	TRBD2	NA	TRBJ2-2	CASRAGTSDTGELFF	TGCGCCAGCAGAGCCGGGACTAGCGACACCGGGGAGCTGTTTTTT
TRBV30	TRBD1	NA	TRBJ1-5	CAWSVPRGYGNQPQHF	TGTGCCTGGAGTGTGCCCAGGGGGTATGGCAATCAGCCCCAGCATTTT
TRBV27	TRBD2	NA	TRBJ2-1	CASSATSSSEQFF	TGTGCCAGCAGTGCGACTAGCTCCAGTGAGCAGTTCTTC
TRBV19	TRBD2	NA	TRBJ2-1	CASSSASGRRRSYNEQFF	TGTGCCAGTAGTTCCGCTAGCGGGAGGAGGAGGTCCTACAATGAGCAGTTCTTC
TRBV28	NA	NA	TRBJ1-5	CASISPGISNQPQHF	TGTGCCAGCATTTCCCCCGGGATCAGCAATCAGCCCCAGCATTTT
TRBV7-3	NA	NA	TRBJ1-3	CASSLGVSGNTIYF	TGTGCCAGCAGCTTAGGGGTCTCTGGAAACACCATATATTTT
TRBV7-6	NA	NA	TRBJ1-2	CASSPAGGGYGYTF	TGTGCCAGCAGCCCTGCGGGGGGCGGCTATGGCTACACCTTC
TRBV19	TRBD1	NA	TRBJ1-5	CASGRDRSPVQPQHF	TGTGCCAGCGGGCGGGACAGGTCGCCCGTACAGCCCCAGCATTTT